These T cell receptor beta chains were read from a single sample in a study of CD39 and CD103 CD8 tumor-infiltrating T cells. Measured with immunoSEQ multiplex PCR; TCRdb has only the in-frame clones, and not every one. This sample has around 15,000 clones; about nine tenths occur once, and the top ten carry around 4%. The material sequenced was CD8+ T cells sorted from blood. These receptors all stem from a human donor with head and neck squamous cell carcinoma. CDR3s include the opening cysteine and the closing phenylalanine or tryptophan. D genes are given only for firm matches. The size of a clone is reported for some rows only, either as once, few or many, or as a class for expanded clones.

D gene,J gene,V gene,clone size,CDR3 protein,CDR3 DNA
-,TRBJ2-2,TRBV30,-,CAWIDPNTGELFF,TGTGCCTGGATCGACCCGAACACCGGGGAGCTGTTTTTT
-,TRBJ2-1,TRBV7-9,-,CASSGPGGRSYNEQFF,TGTGCCAGCAGCGGGCCGGGGGGCCGATCCTACAATGAGCAGTTCTTC
TRBD1,TRBJ1-2,TRBV28,-,CASSARFRDSLYGYTF,TGTGCCAGCAGTGCGAGATTCCGGGACAGCCTATATGGCTACACCTTC
-,TRBJ1-2,TRBV6-1,-,CASSEGEPDGYTF,TGTGCCAGCAGTGAAGGGGAACCTGATGGCTACACCTTC
-,TRBJ2-5,TRBV21-1,-,CASSKLSGTGETQYF,TGTGCCAGCAGCAAACTCTCCGGGACAGGGGAGACCCAGTACTTC
-,TRBJ2-7,TRBV28,-,CASKYHSIYEQYF,TGTGCCAGCAAATACCACAGCATCTACGAGCAGTACTTC
-,TRBJ1-1,TRBV5-4,-,CASSLGHGNTEAFF,TGTGCCAGCAGCTTGGGCCACGGAAACACTGAAGCTTTCTTT
-,TRBJ2-1,TRBV27,-,CASSFGLHTNEQFF,TGTGCCAGCAGTTTCGGACTTCATACTAATGAGCAGTTCTTC
-,TRBJ2-1,TRBV5-1,-,CASSLVWRGLYNEQFF,TGCGCCAGCAGCTTGGTGTGGCGGGGGCTATACAATGAGCAGTTCTTC
TRBD2,TRBJ2-7,TRBV7-9,-,CASSPPGGEQYF,TGTGCCAGCAGCCCTCCGGGGGGCGAGCAGTACTTC
-,TRBJ2-5,TRBV5-6,-,CASSPAYSGWEQYF,TGTGCCAGCAGCCCAGCATATAGCGGTTGGGAGCAGTACTTC
TRBD1,TRBJ1-1,TRBV28,-,CASSLFSGQGAVRTEAFF,TGTGCCAGCAGTTTATTCTCAGGACAGGGGGCCGTACGCACTGAAGCTTTCTTT
TRBD2,TRBJ2-7,TRBV11-3,-,CASSLEYTTSGDYEQYF,TGTGCCAGCAGCTTAGAATATACGACTAGCGGGGACTACGAGCAGTACTTC
-,TRBJ1-2,TRBV19,-,CASSLTPGTSYGYTF,TGTGCCAGTAGTTTAACCCCCGGGACAAGCTATGGCTACACCTTC
TRBD2,TRBJ2-7,TRBV2,-,CASSTRGGGLPYEQYF,TGTGCCAGCAGTACTCGCGGGGGGGGCCTCCCTTACGAGCAGTACTTC
-,TRBJ1-5,TRBV23-1,-,CASSQRGVMGSNQPQHF,TGCGCCAGCAGTCAACGGGGGGTAATGGGGAGCAATCAGCCCCAGCATTTT
TRBD2,TRBJ2-3,TRBV7-9,-,CASSHTSGGLTDTQYF,TGTGCCAGCAGCCATACTAGCGGGGGCCTCACAGATACGCAGTATTTT
TRBD2,TRBJ2-4,TRBV15,-,CATSSSGTSEDIQYF,TGTGCCACCAGCAGTTCCGGGACTAGCGAAGACATTCAGTACTTC
-,TRBJ2-1,TRBV11-2,few,CASSPGPGSYNEQFF,TGTGCCAGCAGCCCGGGCCCCGGCTCCTACAATGAGCAGTTCTTC
-,TRBJ1-1,TRBV5-8,once,CASSFSGDTEAFF,TGTGCCAGCAGCTTTTCAGGGGACACTGAAGCTTTCTTT
TRBD2,TRBJ2-1,TRBV29-1,-,CSVERGLERGGYNEQFF,TGCAGCGTTGAAAGGGGACTGGAACGGGGGGGGTACAATGAGCAGTTCTTC
-,TRBJ2-1,TRBV19,-,CASRDPAGDSNEQFF,TGTGCCAGTAGGGACCCGGCGGGGGACAGCAATGAGCAGTTCTTC
TRBD2,TRBJ2-3,TRBV7-9,-,CASSRSGGSGDTQYF,TGTGCCAGCAGCCGTAGCGGGGGCTCGGGGGATACGCAGTATTTT
TRBD1,TRBJ1-1,TRBV30,-,CAWSRTWDRSNTEAFF,TGTGCCTGGAGTCGGACCTGGGACAGGTCGAACACTGAAGCTTTCTTT
TRBD2,TRBJ2-7,TRBV5-6,-,CASSFSSGFYEQYF,TGTGCCAGCAGCTTTAGTAGCGGGTTCTACGAGCAGTACTTC
-,TRBJ1-1,TRBV5-5,once,CASSLAYGMNTEAFF,TGTGCCAGCAGCTTGGCCTATGGGATGAACACTGAAGCTTTCTTT
TRBD1,TRBJ1-1,TRBV12-5,-,CASGLGQGTNTEAFF,TGTGCTAGTGGTTTAGGACAGGGAACGAACACTGAAGCTTTCTTT
-,TRBJ1-5,TRBV19,once,CASSITGTFDQPQHF,TGTGCCAGTAGTATTACGGGGACATTCGATCAGCCCCAGCATTTT
-,TRBJ1-1,TRBV11-1,-,CASSPTPWGNTEAFF,TGTGCCAGCAGCCCAACACCATGGGGGAACACTGAAGCTTTCTTT
-,TRBJ2-7,TRBV2,once,CASSAGPRNEQYF,TGTGCCAGCAGTGCTGGCCCACGAAACGAGCAGTACTTC
TRBD2,TRBJ2-7,TRBV18,-,CASSPRDYAYEQYF,TGTGCCAGCTCACCCCGGGACTACGCCTACGAGCAGTACTTC
TRBD1,TRBJ2-1,TRBV7-9,-,CASSLPGTGNQFF,TGTGCCAGCAGCTTGCCCGGGACAGGGAACCAGTTCTTC
-,TRBJ2-2,TRBV5-4,few,CASSLAVGPKAGELFF,TGTGCCAGCAGCTTGGCTGTTGGTCCCAAAGCCGGGGAGCTGTTTTTT
-,TRBJ1-2,TRBV28,-,CASSTYSLGRLGYGYGYTF,TGTGCCAGCAGTACATATTCCCTGGGCAGGCTAGGCTATGGATATGGCTACACCTTC
-,TRBJ2-5,TRBV28,-,CASSLVSGLPEQETQYF,TGTGCCAGCAGTTTAGTTAGCGGATTACCCGAACAAGAGACCCAGTACTTC
-,TRBJ2-7,TRBV7-9,-,CASSLRGGGAFSYEQYF,TGTGCCAGCAGTCTACGAGGGGGTGGGGCCTTCTCCTACGAGCAGTACTTC
TRBD1,TRBJ1-6,TRBV6-5,-,CASSSDRAGSPLHF,TGTGCCAGCAGTTCCGACAGGGCTGGATCACCCCTCCACTTT
-,TRBJ2-1,TRBV19,-,CASSMVALNEQFF,TGTGCCAGTAGTATGGTCGCGCTCAATGAGCAGTTCTTC
-,TRBJ2-7,TRBV7-9,-,CASSPGWGALHEQYF,TGTGCCAGCAGCCCCGGCTGGGGGGCGCTCCACGAGCAGTACTTC
-,TRBJ1-5,TRBV21-1,-,CASSKVSPQHF,TGTGCCAGCAGCAAAGTGTCGCCCCAGCATTTT
TRBD1,TRBJ1-4,TRBV30,-,CAWRAQGAREKLFF,TGTGCCTGGAGGGCCCAGGGGGCTCGCGAAAAACTGTTTTTT
-,TRBJ2-7,TRBV7-9,-,CASSLVSSYEQYF,TGTGCCAGCAGCTTAGTGAGCTCCTACGAGCAGTACTTC
-,TRBJ1-3,TRBV30,-,CASGWDTIYF,TGTGCCTCCGGGTGGGACACCATATATTTT
-,TRBJ1-1,TRBV6-6,-,CASTSTEAFF,TGTGCCAGCACGAGCACTGAAGCTTTCTTT
-,TRBJ1-4,TRBV19,-,CASSIVPFGKLFF,TGTGCCAGTAGTATAGTTCCATTTGGAAAACTGTTTTTT
-,TRBJ2-2,TRBV28,-,CASSLQNTGELFF,TGTGCCAGCAGTCTCCAGAACACCGGGGAGCTGTTTTTT
-,TRBJ1-1,TRBV13,-,CASRGGEAFF,TGTGCCAGCAGGGGGGGTGAAGCTTTCTTT
-,TRBJ1-4,TRBV11-2,-,CASSLLAGRLEKLFF,TGTGCCAGCAGCTTACTGGCAGGGAGATTGGAAAAACTGTTTTTT
TRBD1,TRBJ1-4,TRBV7-6,-,CASSSGTGPGKLFF,TGTGCCAGCAGCTCCGGGACAGGTCCGGGGAAACTGTTTTTT
-,TRBJ1-1,TRBV4-1,few,CASSQVGGTEAFF,TGCGCCAGCAGCCAAGTGGGGGGGACTGAAGCTTTCTTT
-,TRBJ1-4,TRBV2,-,CASSEAPIATNEKLFF,TGTGCCAGCAGTGAAGCGCCCATTGCAACTAATGAAAAACTGTTTTTT
TRBD2,TRBJ2-1,TRBV5-1,-,CASSSGLAGGLDEQFF,TGCGCCAGCAGCAGTGGACTAGCGGGGGGGCTCGATGAGCAGTTCTTC
-,TRBJ1-1,TRBV5-4,-,CASSLSGGNTEAFF,TGTGCCAGCAGCCTGAGTGGGGGGAACACTGAAGCTTTCTTT